The following is a T cell receptor beta chain sequence with its context. These data are taken from a study of monozygotic twins with inflammatory bowel disease. TCRdb re-called the 5' RACE reads and catalogs CDR3 proteins one per entry, DNA excluded. This listing includes about 200,000 distinct CDR3 sequences. The length of the CDR3 is 15 residues. Germline V gene sequence: CDR1 SGHTA, CDR2 FQGNSA. This receptor was taken from a human donor with ulcerative colitis or Crohn's disease, or a healthy co-twin of an affected twin (not recorded which). The V call is TRBV7-2, the J call TRBJ2-5; there is no DNA to check the TCRdb D call of TRBD1. Sequenced input: blood. This CDR3 is CASSWDRASQETQYF.